Presented here are 31 T cell receptor beta chains from one specimen sequenced in a study of blood T cell repertoires in COVID-19. The data were produced by immunoSEQ multiplex PCR, yet TCRdb's version contains in-frame clones alone and is incomplete. In the table there are approximately 150,000 clones, 80% to 95% of which are singletons. The sequenced material came from peripheral blood. The receptors derive from a woman aged 55 to 70 with COVID-19, enrolled during active disease.

The chain has TRBV7-3 and TRBJ2-2; 9 nucleotides match TRBD1. Trimming took 5 bases from V and 1 from J; bases not matched to a gene: 11. The CDR3 has 18 residues. Germline-derived CDR1 and CDR2 are SGHTA and FQGTGA. Here the CDR3 reads CASSAGQGREENTGELFF. The CDR3 nucleotides read TGTGCCAGCAGCGCGGGACAGGGAAGAGAAGAGAACACCGGGGAGCTGTTTTTT.

The J gene is TRBJ2-3, the V gene TRBV27; D may be TRBD1 (5 bases). Per germline, CDR1 MNHEY and CDR2 SMNVEV (reference sequence). The CDR3 has 14 amino acids. Trimming stripped 2 bases from V and 2 bases from J, with 8 bases between. CDR3 in DNA: TGTGCCAGCAGTTTAGGGGCCTCCACAGATACGCAGTATTTT. It encodes CASSLGASTDTQYF.

The rearrangement links TRBV7-2 to TRBJ1-5, with no clear D. V shed 1 base and J shed 6 bases, with 7 bases lying between them. CDR3 length equals 13 residues. CDR1 is SGHTA, CDR2 FQGNSA, per germline. CDR3 coding DNA: TGTGCCAGCAGCTTAGACCCGGGTCAGCCCCAGCATTTT. Translated: CASSLDPGQPQHF. The full variable domain, with the rest looked up from reference TRBV7-2 and TRBJ1-5, is GAGVSQSPSNKVTEKGKDVELRCDPISGHTALYWYRQSLGQGLEFLIYFQGNSAPDKSGLPSDRFSAERTGGSVSTLTIQRTQQEDSAVYLCASSLDPGQPQHFGDGTRLSIL.

This chain connects TRBV9 to TRBJ2-2; 9 bases agree with TRBD2. V was clipped by 4 bases and J by 5 bases; unmatched bases: 3. The CDR3 is 14 amino acids. Looked up from germline, CDR1 is SGDLS and CDR2 is YYNGEE. The CDR3 loop is CASSWTSETGELFF. The CDR3 bases are TGTGCCAGCAGCTGGACTAGCGAGACCGGGGAGCTGTTTTTT.

This clone was seen a handful of times. The chain recombines TRBV5-1 with TRBJ2-2, with TRBD2 matching 13 bases. J was trimmed by 9 bases and V by 4 bases; bases with no gene match: 9. This CDR3 has 16 amino acids. Looked up from germline, CDR1 is SGHRS and CDR2 is YFSETQ. The CDR3 coding sequence is TGCGCCAGCAGCCTACTAGCGGGGGGGCCCCAGCGGGAGCTGTTTTTT. Residues: CASSLLAGGPQRELFF.

A word on this clone: One end of the junction does not line up with germline, which may come from a read error. The chain links TRBV19 to TRBJ1-2; D not certain. Germline CDR1 LNHDA, CDR2 SQIVND (reference sequence). There are 13 residues in the CDR3. The CDR3 loop is CASSPPQAIHSHF. The CDR3 bases are TGTGCCAGTAGTCCCCCCCAGGCCATCCACTCCCACTTC. Drawing the rest from reference TRBV19 and TRBJ1-2, the complete variable domain is DGGITQSPKYLFRKEGQNVTLSCEQNLNHDAMYWYRQDPGQGLRLIYYSQIVNDFQKGDIAEGYSVSREKKESFPLTVTSAQKNPTAFYLCASSPPQAIHSHFGSGTRLTVV.

This chain connects TRBV5-8 to TRBJ1-2, with D hard to call. The germline CDR1 and CDR2 sequences are SGHTS and YDEGEE. Between the trimmed V and J ends, which lost 0 bases and 1 base, there was a span of 7 bases. This CDR3 is built from 14 residues. Here the CDR3 DNA reads TGTGCCAGCAGCTTGGTACAGAATAACTATGGCTACACCTTC. Translated, it gives CASSLVQNNYGYTF.

The chain has TRBV30 and TRBJ1-5, with D possibly TRBD1 on 6 matching bases. The germline V gene encodes CDR1 GTSNPN and CDR2 SVGIG (reference sequence). CDR3 length equals 14 residues. The ends were cut back, 3 bases at V and 1 base at J, with 10 bases in the middle. DNA for the CDR3: TGTGCCTGGAGGGGGGCTGGCAGCAATCAGCCCCAGCATTTT. It codes for CAWRGAGSNQPQHF.

The V gene is TRBV11-2, the J gene TRBJ1-1; 7 bases align to TRBD1. The length of the CDR3 is 15 residues. J gave up 2 bases and V 1 base, and 4 bases lay outside the gene matches. CDR1 and CDR2 from the germline V gene are SGHAT and FQNNGV. The CDR3 spells CASSLARGRNTEAFF. The CDR3, as DNA: TGTGCCAGCAGCTTAGCTAGGGGGCGCAACACTGAAGCTTTCTTT.

The genes are TRBV12-3 or TRBV12-4 and TRBJ1-3, with D uncertain. Trimming took 4 bases from V and 3 from J, leaving 7 bases between them. The CDR3 covers 13 residues. The CDR3 DNA follows: TGTGCCAGCAGTTCCCACTATGGAAACACCATATATTTT. It encodes CASSSHYGNTIYF.

This clone came up a few times. This chain joins TRBV27 and TRBJ1-6; D gene unclear. The CDR3 consists of 17 residues. Germline V gene lookup returns CDR1 MNHEY and CDR2 SMNVEV (reference sequence). V lost 3 bases, J lost 4 bases, and 16 bases lay in between. CDR3 residues: CASSFAPDIRYNSPLHF. The CDR3 DNA is TGTGCCAGCAGTTTTGCTCCTGACATTAGGTATAATTCACCCCTCCACTTT.

The V gene is TRBV7-3, the J gene TRBJ2-1, with TRBD1 identical over 7 bases. The germline V gene has CDR1 SGHTA and CDR2 FQGTGA. The length of the CDR3 is 15 residues. The V gene end was trimmed by 2 bases and the J gene end by 6 bases; junction bases not matched to a gene: 7. CDR3: CASSLGGQPTNEQFF. The CDR3 DNA follows: TGTGCCAGCAGCTTAGGGGGACAGCCGACCAATGAGCAGTTCTTC.

The chain combines TRBV3-1 (or the pseudogene TRBV3-2) with TRBJ1-2; 9 bases fit TRBD1. The CDR3 consists of 15 residues. Per germline, CDR1 LGHDT and CDR2 YNNKEL (reference sequence). Trimming removed 7 bases from V and 1 base from J; junction bases left unmatched: 7. The CDR3, as DNA: TGTGCCAGCACTGCCGGGACAGGGAATAACTATGGCTACACCTTC. It translates to CASTAGTGNNYGYTF.

The chain employs TRBV7-8 and TRBJ1-2, with D possibly matching TRBD1 (6 bases). The germline gives CDR1 SGHVS, CDR2 FQNEAQ. The length of the CDR3 is 15 residues. Trimming left V 5 bases short and J 6 bases short, with 19 bases between. The CDR3 is CASSPEKGRGHGYTF. CDR3 DNA: TGTGCCAGCAGCCCAGAAAAGGGCAGGGGCCATGGCTACACCTTC.

The V and J genes are TRBV5-1 and TRBJ1-4, with a possible D match to TRBD1 (6 bases). Trimming removed 2 bases at V and 8 bases at J, with 16 bases between. Germline-derived CDR1 and CDR2 are SGHRS and YFSETQ. This CDR3 has 15 residues. The CDR3 DNA is TGCGCCAGCAGCTTCCAGGGGCGGAAGGAGGAAAAACTGTTTTTT. This encodes CASSFQGRKEEKLFF.

The V gene is TRBV4-3, the J gene TRBJ2-3; a possible D gene is TRBD2 (7 bases). This CDR3 spans 15 amino acids. Trimming took off 0 bases at V and 4 bases at J, with 11 bases between the two ends. Germline CDR1 LGHNA, CDR2 YSLEER. CDR3 residues: CASSQEYGGPDTQYF. As DNA, the CDR3 is TGCGCCAGCAGCCAAGAGTACGGGGGGCCAGATACGCAGTATTTT.

The chain joins TRBV29-1 to TRBJ2-7; TRBD2 agrees at 10 bases. Losses at the gene ends were 1 base for V and 3 bases for J; bases not matched to a gene: 6. In germline, CDR1 is SQVTM, CDR2 ANQGSEA. The CDR3 length is 15 residues. The CDR3 here is CSVEGQSGGVYEQYF. Here the CDR3 DNA reads TGCAGCGTTGAAGGGCAGAGCGGGGGGGTCTACGAGCAGTACTTC.

The chain carries TRBV5-6 and TRBJ2-7; weak D call: TRBD2 (5 bases). CDR3 length equals 14 residues. V was cut by 0 bases and J by 2 bases, with 9 bases left in between. Germline CDR1 reads SGHDT; CDR2 reads YYEEEE. CDR3 coding DNA: TGTGCCAGCAGCTTGGGACGGAGGACCTACGAGCAGTACTTC. Translating it yields CASSLGRRTYEQYF.

CDR3 sequence reads: CASSDSSTNEKLFF. CDR3 nucleotides: TGTGCCAGCAGTGACAGTTCAACTAATGAAAAACTGTTTTTT. V is TRBV3-1 (or the pseudogene TRBV3-2) and J is TRBJ1-4, with D maybe TRBD1 (5 bases). The CDR3 runs to 14 residues. V was pared by 6 bases and J by 0 bases, with 8 bases between. The germline V gene encodes CDR1 LGHDT and CDR2 YNNKEL (reference sequence).

The chain couples TRBV6-2 or TRBV6-3 to TRBJ1-2; D unclear. V dropped 2 bases and J dropped 1 base, with 5 bases sitting between them. The CDR3 totals 13 residues. Looked up from germline, CDR1 is MNHEY and CDR2 is SVGEGT. CDR3 region: CASSYEGNYGYTF. CDR3 coding DNA: TGTGCCAGCAGTTACGAGGGTAACTATGGCTACACCTTC.

In this sample, this clone turned up a few times. This may arise from a read error, as a much more abundant clone is one base away. The chain recombines TRBV7-9 with TRBJ2-1, with D possibly matching TRBD1 (5 bases). Germline lookup yields CDR1 SEHNR and CDR2 FQNEAQ (reference sequence). V lost 3 bases to trimming and J lost 5 bases, with 11 bases between them. CDR3 length: 14 amino acids. The CDR3 bases are TGTGCCAGCAGCTTGGCAGGGAAAAACAATGAGCAGTTCTTC. Its translation is CASSLAGKNNEQFF.

The rearrangement uses TRBV6-5 and TRBJ1-5, with 7 bases that match TRBD1. Per germline, CDR1 MNHEY and CDR2 SVGAGI. The CDR3 runs 13 residues. V was pared by 7 bases and J by 4 bases, with 4 bases of the junction left unmatched. The CDR3: CASMPGGNQPQHF. The CDR3 nucleotides are TGTGCCAGCATGCCAGGGGGAAATCAGCCCCAGCATTTT.

The chain links TRBV3-1 (or the pseudogene TRBV3-2) to TRBJ2-1; D is unresolved. V lost 2 bases and J lost 9, with 5 bases in between. The germline V gene has CDR1 LGHDT and CDR2 YNNKEL (reference sequence). The CDR3 totals 11 residues. CDR3 DNA: TGTGCCAGCAGCCAAATCGGTGAGCAGTTCTTC. Translating it yields CASSQIGEQFF.

V gene TRBV27 combines with J gene TRBJ1-3, with a tentative D call TRBD1 (5 bases). Germline assignment: CDR1 MNHEY and CDR2 SMNVEV (reference sequence). Trimming stripped 5 bases from V and 1 base from J, with 12 bases between. The CDR3 extends over 15 amino acids. The CDR3 coding sequence is TGTGCCAGCAGTCCCTACCAGGGATCTGGAAACACCATATATTTT. Translated: CASSPYQGSGNTIYF.

The chain is built from TRBV5-1 and TRBJ2-7; 10 bases match TRBD2. The CDR3 spans 22 residues. Germline V gene lookup returns CDR1 SGHRS and CDR2 YFSETQ. Trimming took 5 bases from V and 2 from J; bases not matched to a gene: 28. DNA for the CDR3: TGCGCCAGCAGGAGGAGGGACGACCTTGGCCTAGCGGGGGAAAGCACTACCTACGAGCAGTACTTC. Its translation: CASRRRDDLGLAGESTTYEQYF.

The chain employs TRBV18 and TRBJ1-5; no clear D gene. V was trimmed by 6 bases and J by 4 bases, leaving 19 bases between them. Germline assignment: CDR1 KGHSH and CDR2 LQKENI. The CDR3 has 16 amino acids. This chain's CDR3 is CASSQQTSAGNQPQHF. The CDR3 region has the DNA TGTGCCAGCTCGCAACAAACCTCCGCCGGGAATCAGCCCCAGCATTTT. Filled out from reference TRBV18 and TRBJ1-5, the complete variable domain reads NAGVMQNPRHLVRRRGQEARLRCSPMKGHSHVYWYRQLPEEGLKFMVYLQKENIIDESGMPKERFSAEFPKEGPSILRIQQVVRGDSAAYFCASSQQTSAGNQPQHFGDGTRLSIL.

The V and J genes are TRBV7-9 and TRBJ2-1; 10 nucleotides match TRBD2. In germline, CDR1 is SEHNR, CDR2 FQNEAQ (reference sequence). J gave up 5 bases and V 2 bases, and 3 bases lay outside the gene matches. This CDR3 is built from 15 residues. The CDR3 nucleotides read TGTGCCAGCAGCTTACTAGCGGGGGTTCACAATGAGCAGTTCTTC. It is translated as CASSLLAGVHNEQFF.

V usage is TRBV7-9 and J usage is TRBJ1-1; D unresolved. CDR1 is SEHNR and CDR2 is FQNEAQ in the germline V gene (reference sequence). This CDR3 region has 12 residues. V was pared by 2 bases and J by 5 bases, with 6 bases between. For the CDR3, the DNA is TGTGCCAGCAGCTTATTAGAGACTGAAGCTTTCTTT. Translated, it gives CASSLLETEAFF.

V gene TRBV27 combines with J gene TRBJ1-2, with 9 bases fitting TRBD1. The CDR3 runs 15 residues. Germline lookup yields CDR1 MNHEY and CDR2 SMNVEV (reference sequence). The V and J ends lost 6 bases and 5 bases, in that order; junction bases with no gene match: 10. CDR3 in amino acids: CASSLVPGTGYGYTF. The DNA for the CDR3 is TGTGCCAGCAGCCTTGTTCCTGGGACAGGGTATGGCTACACCTTC.

This chain joins TRBV9 and TRBJ2-1, with TRBD1 matching over 8 bases. The CDR3 loop spans 17 amino acids. The junction had 14 bases not matched to a gene; V was cut back by 2 bases and J by 7 bases. Germline V gene sequence: CDR1 SGDLS, CDR2 YYNGEE. The CDR3: CASSVSPGQGVRNEQFF. In nucleotides, the CDR3 is TGTGCCAGCAGCGTTTCACCCGGACAGGGTGTCAGGAATGAGCAGTTCTTC.

V is TRBV7-9 and J is TRBJ1-1, with D possibly TRBD1 on 6 matching bases. Trimming cost V 3 bases and J 4 bases, with 15 bases left between them. In germline, CDR1 is SEHNR, CDR2 FQNEAQ (reference sequence). The CDR3 covers 15 residues. Here the CDR3 reads CASSFKVGGATEAFF. DNA of the CDR3: TGTGCCAGCAGCTTCAAAGTAGGGGGGGCCACTGAAGCTTTCTTT. The full variable domain, in which reference TRBV7-9 and TRBJ1-1 provide the parts outside the CDR3, is DTGVSQNPRHKITKRGQNVTFRCDPISEHNRLYWYRQTLGQGPEFLTYFQNEAQLEKSRLLSDRFSAERPKGSFSTLEIQRTEQGDSAMYLCASSFKVGGATEAFFGQGTRLTVV.